This record covers a single T cell receptor beta chain. Antigen unknown. This sample is part of a study of yellow fever vaccine responses in identical twins. General study findings and limits: Twins reportedly mounted vaccine T cell responses that seemed partly convergent, partly personalized.

The CDR3 runs 14 residues. V was pared by 6 bases and J by 3 bases, with 8 bases of the junction left unmatched. CDR1 is KGHSH and CDR2 is LQKENI in the germline V gene. TCRdb re-called the RT-PCR reads through MiXCR, storing one row per CDR3 protein. The sample carries approximately 15,000 distinct CDR3 sequences, roughly 80% recorded once. The sequencing here drew on T cells from blood (PBMCs), unsorted or a sorted subset (not recorded which), taken before or after yellow fever vaccination (not recorded which). The sequence derives from a woman younger than 35 who received the yellow fever vaccine. This chain uses TRBV18 with TRBJ2-7; 7 bases map to TRBD1. The CDR3 DNA follows: TGTGCCAGCTCCCGACAGGGTTCGGTCTACGAGCAGTACTTC. Translation gives CASSRQGSVYEQYF.